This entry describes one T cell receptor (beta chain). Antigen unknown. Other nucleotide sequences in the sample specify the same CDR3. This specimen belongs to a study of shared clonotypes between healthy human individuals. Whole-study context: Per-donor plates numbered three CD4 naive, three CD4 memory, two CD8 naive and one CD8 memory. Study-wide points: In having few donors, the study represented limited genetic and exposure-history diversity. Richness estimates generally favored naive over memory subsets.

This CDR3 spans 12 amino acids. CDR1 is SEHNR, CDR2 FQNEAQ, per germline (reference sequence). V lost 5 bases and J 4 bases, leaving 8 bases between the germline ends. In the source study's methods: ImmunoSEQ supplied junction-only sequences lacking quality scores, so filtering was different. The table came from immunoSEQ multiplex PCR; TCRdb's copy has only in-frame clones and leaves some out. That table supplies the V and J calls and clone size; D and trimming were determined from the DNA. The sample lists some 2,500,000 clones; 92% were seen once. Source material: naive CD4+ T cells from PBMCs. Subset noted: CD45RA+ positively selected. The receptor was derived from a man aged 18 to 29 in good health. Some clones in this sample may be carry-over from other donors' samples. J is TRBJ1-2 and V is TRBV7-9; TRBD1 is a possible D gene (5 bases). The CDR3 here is CASSRDGYGYTF. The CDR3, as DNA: TGTGCCAGCAGCCGGGACGGCTATGGCTACACCTTC.